One sample yielded the 29 T cell receptor beta chains listed below, sequenced in a study of blood T cell repertoires in COVID-19 (TCRdb year 2020). The library was obtained by the immunoSEQ multiplex PCR assay. This is the immuneACCESS table as TCRdb keeps it, with only in-frame sequences that have V and J called. A part of the clones is gone; compared with another copy, unresolved V genes explain less than half, and the rest is unexplained. The sample data list about 330,000 clones, and around 87% of these were observed just once. Clones ranked in the top ten supply approximately 5.3% of the sample. The sequenced material came from PBMCs or T cells enriched from blood (not recorded which). The receptor source for this set is a woman in her thirties who had recovered from COVID-19.

The chain has TRBV10-2 and TRBJ2-5; the match to TRBD2 covers 9 bases. This CDR3 spans 14 amino acids. Germline assignment: CDR1 WSHSY and CDR2 SAAADI. V shed 2 bases, J shed 7 bases, and the junction held 5 bases outside the gene matches. The CDR3 sequence: CASSEVAGVVTQYF. CDR3 DNA sequence: TGCGCCAGCAGTGAGGTAGCGGGGGTGGTGACCCAGTACTTC.

The chain links TRBV28 to TRBJ2-1; 13 positions match TRBD2. Germline lookup yields CDR1 MDHEN and CDR2 SYDVKM. This CDR3 has 16 residues. J gave up 12 bases and V 6 bases, and 14 bases lay outside the gene matches. The CDR3 DNA reads as TGTGCCAGCAGGGACCCCGGGACTAGCGGGGTCTCGGCGCAGTTCTTC. Translating it yields CASRDPGTSGVSAQFF.

The chain recombines TRBV7-9 with TRBJ2-5; 7 bases fit TRBD1. CDR3 size: 15 residues. J gave up 5 bases and V 5 bases, and 11 bases lay outside the gene matches. Per the germline V gene, CDR1 is SEHNR and CDR2 is FQNEAQ (reference sequence). CDR3 in DNA: TGTGCCAGCAGCATTAGATATTCAGGGGGTGAGACCCAGTACTTC. It encodes CASSIRYSGGETQYF.

The genes are TRBV7-6 and TRBJ2-5; TRBD1 matches at 7 bases. The CDR3 runs to 15 residues. J gave up 5 bases and V 4 bases, and 10 bases lay outside the gene matches. Germline V CDR1 and CDR2: SGHVS, FNYEAQ. As DNA, the CDR3 is TGTGCCAGCAGCTCATGGACAGGTGGTGGGGAGACCCAGTACTTC. Translated: CASSSWTGGGETQYF.

The chain is built from TRBV3-1 (or the pseudogene TRBV3-2) and TRBJ2-5, with TRBD2 matching 12 bases. The CDR3 covers 17 residues. The germline V gene has CDR1 LGHDT and CDR2 YNNKEL (reference sequence). Unmatched junction bases numbered 7, after V lost 1 base and J lost 4 bases. The CDR3 loop reads CASSQVPSGGVGETQYF. Here the CDR3 DNA reads TGTGCCAGCAGCCAAGTTCCTAGCGGGGGGGTAGGAGAGACCCAGTACTTC.

About this clone: One end of the junction varies from germline; a read error may be responsible. The rearrangement joins TRBV9 to TRBJ2-7, with unresolved D. The germline gives CDR1 SGDLS, CDR2 YYNGEE. The CDR3 extends over 13 amino acids. CDR3 protein: CASSVGRSSEQYF. Here the CDR3 DNA reads TGTGCCAGCAGCGTTGGCAGGTCCTCCGAGCAGTACTTC.

The rearrangement uses TRBV5-1 and TRBJ1-6; 9 nucleotides agree with TRBD1. The CDR3 totals 16 residues. From germline, CDR1 is SGHRS and CDR2 YFSETQ. The V segment lost 4 bases and the J segment 10 bases; nucleotides outside the gene matches: 12. CDR3 protein: CASSLIEGQGGSPLHF. The DNA of the CDR3 is TGCGCCAGCAGCCTCATAGAGGGACAGGGAGGCTCACCCCTCCACTTT.

CDR3 sequence (DNA): TGTGCCAGCAGTGATGTTGGACAGCTTTTCTACGAGCAGTACTTC. Its translation: CASSDVGQLFYEQYF. The J gene is TRBJ2-7, the V gene TRBV2; D perhaps matches TRBD1 (6 bases). Germline V gives CDR1 SNHLY, CDR2 FYNNEI. V lost 3 bases and J 3 bases, leaving 15 bases between the germline ends. The CDR3 spans 15 residues.

V is TRBV15 and J is TRBJ1-2; 7 bases are shared with TRBD1. Trimming took 3 bases from V and 3 from J; bases not matched to a gene: 7. Germline V gives CDR1 LNHNV, CDR2 YYDKDF (reference sequence). This CDR3 contains 15 residues. The DNA for the CDR3 is TGTGCCACCAGCAGGGGGGACAGTGCGGACTATGGCTACACCTTC. Translated: CATSRGDSADYGYTF.

The rearrangement uses TRBV6-5 and TRBJ1-2; D uncertain. The V gene's germline CDR1 is MNHEY and CDR2 SVGAGI. The V end was cut by 7 bases, the J end by 7 bases, with 13 bases between. The CDR3 is 12 amino acids. CDR3 in amino acids: CASTSPLFGYTF. For the CDR3, the DNA is TGTGCCAGCACCTCCCCCCTGTTTGGCTACACCTTC.

V gene TRBV10-1 combines with J gene TRBJ2-1; no definite D call. The CDR3 length is 13 residues. Trimming took off 2 bases at V and 4 bases at J, with 6 bases between the two ends. Germline values: CDR1 WNHNN, CDR2 SYGVQD (reference sequence). CDR3 amino acids: CASSEDEYNEQFF. CDR3 nucleotides: TGCGCCAGCAGTGAGGATGAGTACAATGAGCAGTTCTTC.

The chain has TRBV27 and TRBJ1-2, with TRBD1 matching over 7 bases. Looked up from germline, CDR1 is MNHEY and CDR2 is SMNVEV (reference sequence). The ends lost 0 bases at V and 0 bases at J; junction bases unmatched: 4. The CDR3 is 16 amino acids. Written as DNA, the CDR3 is TGTGCCAGCAGTTTATCTTCCCAGGGGGCTAACTATGGCTACACCTTC. Translated: CASSLSSQGANYGYTF.

V is TRBV7-2 and J is TRBJ1-5; 7 bases fit TRBD1. With V trimmed by 5 bases and J by 3 bases, 4 bases remained unmatched. CDR3 length equals 14 residues. CDR1 and CDR2 from the germline V gene are SGHTA and FQGNSA. The CDR3 loop is CASSIDRDNQPQHF. The CDR3 DNA follows: TGTGCCAGCAGCATCGACAGGGACAATCAGCCCCAGCATTTT. The complete variable domain, with remaining parts taken from reference TRBV7-2 and TRBJ1-5, reads GAGVSQSPSNKVTEKGKDVELRCDPISGHTALYWYRQSLGQGLEFLIYFQGNSAPDKSGLPSDRFSAERTGGSVSTLTIQRTQQEDSAVYLCASSIDRDNQPQHFGDGTRLSIL.

The V gene is TRBV6-1, the J gene TRBJ2-3, with 11 nucleotides matching TRBD2. The germline CDR1 and CDR2 sequences are MNHNS and SASEGT. The CDR3 loop spans 16 amino acids. J was trimmed by 2 bases and V by 4 bases; bases with no gene match: 5. The CDR3 loop reads CASSALAGGLTDTQYF. CDR3 in DNA: TGTGCCAGCAGTGCCCTAGCGGGGGGCCTCACAGATACGCAGTATTTT.

The rearrangement uses TRBV11-1 and TRBJ2-5; perhaps TRBD1 as D (6 bases). The germline V gene has CDR1 SGHAT and CDR2 FQDESV (reference sequence). The CDR3 has 14 amino acids. The V end was cut by 5 bases, the J end by 7 bases, with 17 bases between. Here the CDR3 reads CASSHRQVRGTQYF. The DNA of the CDR3 is TGTGCCAGCAGCCATCGACAGGTCCGGGGGACCCAGTACTTC.

The chain has TRBV6-5 and TRBJ1-4; no clear D gene. Germline assignment: CDR1 MNHEY and CDR2 SVGAGI. The CDR3 has 12 amino acids. With 4 bases removed from V and 15 bases from J, the gap between germline ends came to 15 bases. The CDR3: CASSSPGSRVFF. For the CDR3, the DNA is TGTGCCAGCAGTTCCCCGGGGTCAAGGGTGTTTTTT.

The CDR3 sequence is CASSGPGTEPNYGYTF. The CDR3 DNA follows: TGTGCCAGCAGTGGACCTGGGACAGAACCTAACTATGGCTACACCTTC. The rearrangement uses TRBV28 and TRBJ1-2, with 7 positions matching TRBD1. The CDR3 loop spans 16 amino acids. Trimming cost V 5 bases and J 0 bases; bases outside gene matches: 9. Germline CDR1 MDHEN, CDR2 SYDVKM.

The chain has TRBV12-3 or TRBV12-4 and TRBJ1-2; TRBD1 agrees at 9 bases. This CDR3 region has 13 residues. The J segment lost 6 bases and the V segment lost 6 bases, leaving 5 bases of the junction unmatched. CDR3 protein: CASRQQGADGYTF. In DNA form, the CDR3 reads TGTGCCAGCAGGCAACAGGGGGCCGATGGCTACACCTTC.

This clone has more than one count but fewer than ten. This chain uses TRBV19 with TRBJ1-1; TRBD1 is a possible D gene (6 bases). The germline V gene has CDR1 LNHDA and CDR2 SQIVND (reference sequence). The CDR3 spans 16 residues. The ends were cut back, 5 bases at V and 5 bases at J, with 21 bases in the middle. The CDR3 DNA is TGTGCCAGTAGTTCCCAGGGGACAAAATTCGGGACTGAAGCTTTCTTT. This gives the protein CASSSQGTKFGTEAFF. Looking up the rest from reference TRBV19 and TRBJ1-1 gives the full variable domain: DGGITQSPKYLFRKEGQNVTLSCEQNLNHDAMYWYRQDPGQGLRLIYYSQIVNDFQKGDIAEGYSVSREKKESFPLTVTSAQKNPTAFYLCASSSQGTKFGTEAFFGQGTRLTVV.

This rearrangement joins TRBV18 to TRBJ1-2; maybe TRBD1 (5 bases). Looked up from germline, CDR1 is KGHSH and CDR2 is LQKENI. V was clipped by 0 bases and J by 7 bases, with 12 bases between them. CDR3 length equals 14 residues. DNA for the CDR3: TGTGCCAGCTCACCACCGGTCAGGGCAGGTGGCTACACCTTC. It translates to CASSPPVRAGGYTF.

This clone was observed a few times. The CDR3 spells CASSPGTSSFTDTQYF. CDR3 bases: TGTGCCAGCAGCCCTGGGACTAGCAGTTTCACAGATACGCAGTATTTT. The rearrangement links TRBV28 to TRBJ2-3, with 9 bases fitting TRBD2. The length of the CDR3 is 16 residues. Germline CDR1 and CDR2: MDHEN and SYDVKM. V dropped 6 bases and J dropped 2; count of bases not matched to a gene: 9.

The chain recombines TRBV7-9 with TRBJ1-4; no definite D call. Germline V lookup: CDR1 SEHNR, CDR2 FQNEAQ (reference sequence). Trimming left V 5 bases short and J 2 bases short, with 9 bases between. The CDR3 contains 14 residues. The CDR3 is CASSKDRTNEKLFF. The CDR3 nucleotides are TGTGCCAGCAGCAAAGACCGGACTAATGAAAAACTGTTTTTT.

This clone was observed once. The chain carries TRBV11-2 and TRBJ2-5; 7 nucleotides line up with TRBD2. The CDR3 has 16 amino acids. Germline assignment: CDR1 SGHAT and CDR2 FQNNGV. J was trimmed by 1 base and V by 4 bases; bases with no gene match: 9. Here the CDR3 DNA reads TGTGCCAGCAGCTCTGGGGTAGCGGGCCCCCAAGAGACCCAGTACTTC. Translation: CASSSGVAGPQETQYF.

The J gene is TRBJ2-5, the V gene TRBV19, with D perhaps matching TRBD2 (6 bases). This CDR3 contains 16 residues. The germline V gene encodes CDR1 LNHDA and CDR2 SQIVND (reference sequence). V was trimmed by 2 bases and J by 1 base, leaving 14 bases between them. CDR3 nucleotides: TGTGCCAGTAGTATAATGGAGGCGGGGTTCCAAGAGACCCAGTACTTC. Protein sequence: CASSIMEAGFQETQYF.

The chain joins TRBV4-2 to TRBJ2-5, with D perhaps TRBD2 (7 bases). CDR1 and CDR2 (germline): LGHNA, YNFKEQ. V was shortened by 0 bases and J by 1 base, with 18 bases between the two germline ends. This CDR3 has 18 residues. The CDR3 DNA reads as TGTGCCAGCAGCCAAGACTTGGAGGGGGGGGCTTCCCAAGAGACCCAGTACTTC. It specifies CASSQDLEGGASQETQYF.

This clone has just a few counts. The chain has TRBV6-2 or TRBV6-3 and TRBJ1-1; D unclear. Germline V gene data show CDR1 as MNHEY and CDR2 as SVGEGT. The CDR3 has 12 residues. V lost 6 bases, J lost 6 bases, and 11 bases lay in between. The CDR3 spells CASSPSVSEAFF. CDR3 nucleotide sequence: TGTGCCAGCAGCCCCTCAGTTTCTGAAGCTTTCTTT.

The rearrangement joins TRBV10-3 to TRBJ2-1; 12 bases agree with TRBD2. Germline CDR1 is ENHRY and CDR2 is SYGVKD. The CDR3 contains 15 residues. Losses at the gene ends were 8 bases for V and 4 bases for J; bases not matched to a gene: 6. The CDR3, as DNA: TGTGCCATCGCCCCGACTAGCGGGGGTTACAATGAGCAGTTCTTC. Protein product: CAIAPTSGGYNEQFF.

V is TRBV6-5 and J is TRBJ2-4; perhaps TRBD1 as D (6 bases). Trimming left V 5 bases short and J 0 bases short, with 11 bases between. The CDR3 runs to 15 residues. Per the germline V gene, CDR1 is MNHEY and CDR2 is SVGAGI. This CDR3 is CASSPTDRAKNIQYF. CDR3 bases: TGTGCCAGCAGTCCAACGGACAGAGCCAAAAACATTCAGTACTTC.

This chain joins TRBV5-5 and TRBJ2-1, with TRBD1 matching 7 bases. Unmatched junction bases numbered 8, after V lost 4 bases and J lost 4 bases. CDR3 length: 15 amino acids. Per the germline V gene, CDR1 is SGHKS and CDR2 is YYEKEE (reference sequence). In DNA, the CDR3 is TGTGCCAGCAGCGGCCGGGACAGCGGATACAATGAGCAGTTCTTC. Protein sequence: CASSGRDSGYNEQFF. The whole variable domain, remainder taken from reference TRBV5-5 and TRBJ2-1, is DAGVTQSPTHLIKTRGQQVTLRCSPISGHKSVSWYQQVLGQGPQFIFQYYEKEERGRGNFPDRFSARQFPNYSSELNVNALLLGDSALYLCASSGRDSGYNEQFFGPGTRLTVL.